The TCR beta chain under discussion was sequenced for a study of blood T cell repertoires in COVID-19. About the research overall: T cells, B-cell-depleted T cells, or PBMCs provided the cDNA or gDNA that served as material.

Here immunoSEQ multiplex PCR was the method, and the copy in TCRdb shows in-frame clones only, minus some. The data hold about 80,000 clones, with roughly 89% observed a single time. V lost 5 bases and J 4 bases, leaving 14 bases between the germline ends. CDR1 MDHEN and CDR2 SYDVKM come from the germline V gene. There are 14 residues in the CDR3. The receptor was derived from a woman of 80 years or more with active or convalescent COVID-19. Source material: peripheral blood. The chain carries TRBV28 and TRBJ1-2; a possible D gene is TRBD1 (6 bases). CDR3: CASSPRGQTYGYTF. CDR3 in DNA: TGTGCCAGCAGTCCACGGGGACAAACCTATGGCTACACCTTC.